These T cell receptor beta chains were read from a single sample in a study of tumor-infiltrating lymphocytes in primary liver carcinoma. Each CDR3 protein gets one entry after TCRdb re-called the multiplex PCR reads with MiXCR. Of 99,000 or so distinct CDR3 sequences detected, roughly 69% appear once; the ten largest clones hold over 9.5%. The sample taken for sequencing was liver tumor tissue from sampling region 5. The receptor set was obtained from a woman aged 55-75 years with primary liver carcinoma and hepatitis B virus infection. Both conserved end residues are part of each CDR3. The order of the fields is V gene, clone size, J gene, D gene, CDR3 DNA, CDR3 protein. D genes are given only for firm matches. Rows may omit the clone size; those that give it use once, few, many or a size class.

TRBV12-5	few	TRBJ2-7	NA	TGTGTTAGTGGTGGTCAGTACTTC	CVSGGQYF
TRBV5-6	NA	TRBJ2-7	NA	TGTGCCAGCAGCTCTAGGGGGACTGCAGTCTACAAGCAGTACTTC	CASSSRGTAVYKQYF
TRBV28	NA	TRBJ2-1	TRBD2	TGTGCCAGCAGTTTCCTAGCGGCTATCAATGAGCAGTTCTTC	CASSFLAAINEQFF
TRBV2	NA	TRBJ2-1	TRBD2	TGTGTCAGCGAAATAGCGGGAGCCTATGAGCAGTTCTTC	CVSEIAGAYEQFF
TRBV11-2	NA	TRBJ2-5	NA	TGTGCCAGCAGCCGTGGATCAGGGGTTTGGGAGACTCAGTATTTC	CASSRGSGVWETQYF
TRBV2	NA	TRBJ1-2	NA	TGTGCCAGCAGTGAGGCAGAGGAAGATGGCTACACCTTC	CASSEAEEDGYTF
TRBV7-8	NA	TRBJ2-1	NA	TGTGCCAGCAGCCCCGGAAGACTATCCTTTTACAATGAGCAGTCCTTC	CASSPGRLSFYNEQSF
TRBV5-4	few	TRBJ2-7	TRBD1	TGTGCCAGCAGCACCGGGACAGTCCCCCACGAGCAGTGCTTC	CASSTGTVPHEQCF
TRBV29-1	NA	TRBJ1-2	NA	TGCAGCGTTGAGGTTGGGCGCCTGTATGGCTGCACCTTC	CSVEVGRLYGCTF
TRBV5-4	NA	TRBJ2-3	NA	TGTGCCAGCAGTCGAATCCAAGGGTCAGGTACGCAGTATTTT	CASSRIQGSGTQYF
TRBV14	NA	TRBJ2-7	TRBD2	TGTGCCATCAGCCAAGATCTTGGAGGGAGGGCCTTTGAGCAGTACTTC	CAISQDLGGRAFEQYF
TRBV11-2	NA	TRBJ2-1	NA	TGTGCTAGCAGTCCGAACTCGGGGTATAGGGAGCAGTTCTTC	CASSPNSGYREQFF
TRBV28	once	TRBJ2-1	TRBD2	TGTGCCAGCAGGGAGTCGGGAGGACCCAATGGACAGTTCTTC	CASRESGGPNGQFF
TRBV6-1	many	TRBJ2-2	NA	TGTGCCAGCAGTTTGTCTCGGAGTAACACCGGGGAGCTGTTTTTT	CASSLSRSNTGELFF
TRBV11-2	NA	TRBJ2-3	TRBD2	TGTGCCAGCAGCTCCGGACTAGCGGGACCAGTTACGCACTATTTT	CASSSGLAGPVTHYF
TRBV20-1	NA	TRBJ2-2	NA	TGCACTTACGGGGAGCTGTTTTTT	CTYGELFF
TRBV21-1	few	TRBJ2-1	NA	TGTGCCAGCAGCGCTCTGGCACTAGCGGGTTACAATGAGCAGTTCTTC	CASSALALAGYNEQFF